A selection of T cell receptor beta chains follows, all from one sample in a study of cytomegalovirus exposure and HLA in healthy donors. TCRdb's table, derived via immunoSEQ multiplex PCR, lists solely in-frame clones and lacks some. The sample contains some 120,000 clones, 60% to 85% of which appear only once. Sequenced: PBMCs. The receptors were sampled from a man under 40 in good health and CMV-seronegative. The CDR3 runs from the conserved cysteine through the conserved F or W. Each record gives: clone size, J gene, D gene, V gene, CDR3 DNA, CDR3 protein. D genes are given only for firm matches. Clone size is stated in some rows and not others, as once, few, many or a class when expanded.

NA TRBJ2-6 TRBD2 TRBV7-2 TGTGCCAGCAGCTCGGGACTAGCGGGGGTTGGGGCCAACGTCCTGACTTTC CASSSGLAGVGANVLTF
NA TRBJ2-5 TRBD2 TRBV6-5 TGTGCCAGCAGTTACGACCTATGGACTAGCCAAGAGACCCAGTACTTC CASSYDLWTSQETQYF
NA TRBJ1-2 TRBD1 TRBV7-2 TGTGCCAGCAGCGTGGACAGGGCTGGCTACACCTTC CASSVDRAGYTF
NA TRBJ1-3 NA TRBV6-5 TGTGCCAGCAGCCGAGGGACAACTGGAAACACCATATATTTT CASSRGTTGNTIYF
NA TRBJ2-3 TRBD2 TRBV27 TGTGCCAGCAGTTCTATAGCGGGAGTGGGTACAGATACGCAGTATTTT CASSSIAGVGTDTQYF
NA TRBJ1-5 NA TRBV18 TGTGCCAGCTCTCCTGACAGGAGCAATCAGCCCCAGCATTTT CASSPDRSNQPQHF
NA TRBJ2-1 TRBD2 TRBV28 TGTGCCAGCAGTTATAGCGGGGTTTACAATGAGCAGTTCTTC CASSYSGVYNEQFF
NA TRBJ1-2 TRBD1 TRBV7-2 TGTGCCAGCAGCTTGGACAGGGCAACCTATGGCTACACCTTC CASSLDRATYGYTF
NA TRBJ2-2 NA TRBV2 TGTGCCAGCAGTCACCGACTTCGCGGTGAGAACACCGGGGAGCTGTTTTTT CASSHRLRGENTGELFF
NA TRBJ2-1 TRBD2 TRBV7-2 TGTGCCAGCAGCTTAGATGGACTAGCGGGGGGGCATAAGTTCTTC CASSLDGLAGGHKFF
NA TRBJ1-4 TRBD1 TRBV7-8 TGTGCCAGCAGCGGGGGGACAGGGGGTAGGGAAAAACTGTTTTTT CASSGGTGGREKLFF
NA TRBJ2-3 NA TRBV6-5 TGTGCCAGCAGTTACTCTAAGCTTCAAACGCAGTATTTT CASSYSKLQTQYF
NA TRBJ1-4 TRBD1 TRBV28 TGTGCCAGCAGGATAACCCAGGGGGGAATGAATGAAAAACTGTTTTTT CASRITQGGMNEKLFF
few TRBJ1-1 NA TRBV27 TGTGCCAGCAGTTCGGTGAACACTGAAGCTTTCTTT CASSSVNTEAFF